This is a list of T cell receptor beta chains from one sample in a study of blood T cell repertoires in COVID-19. TCRdb's copy holds only in-frame clones and misses some; the assay was immunoSEQ multiplex PCR. The profile shows more than 200,000 clones, about 87% of them singletons. Sequencing was performed on peripheral blood. The receptors originated from a man between 65 and 85 years old with acute or convalescent COVID-19. The CDR3 runs from the conserved cysteine through the conserved F or W. The order of the fields is J gene, V gene, D gene, clone size, CDR3 DNA, CDR3 protein. The D gene is left open where the match is weak. For some rows the clone size is stated as once, few or many, or as a class when expanded; others skip it.

>TRBJ1-2|TRBV28|.|.
TGTGCCAGCAAAACAGGGTATATCTATGGCTACACCTTC
CASKTGYIYGYTF
>TRBJ2-3|TRBV5-1|TRBD2|.
TGCGCCAGCAGCTTGTGGGGTAGCGGGAGAAGCACAGATACGCAGTATTTT
CASSLWGSGRSTDTQYF
>TRBJ1-6|TRBV2|.|.
TGTGCCAGCAGAGGGACAAATTCACCCCTCCACTTT
CASRGTNSPLHF
>TRBJ1-2|TRBV19|.|few
TGTGCCAGTAGTATGTCCGGGGGCTACACCTTC
CASSMSGGYTF
>TRBJ1-1|TRBV29-1|.|.
TGCAGCGTTGGATCTGACAGAGATAAGGCTTTCTTT
CSVGSDRDKAFF
>TRBJ2-5|TRBV12-3/TRBV12-4|.|.
TGTGCCAGCAGTTTTCAGGGTTGGGAGACCCAGTACTTC
CASSFQGWETQYF
>TRBJ1-6|TRBV5-6|.|few
TGTGCCAGCAGCTTTACGGGGATGGGTTCACCCCTCCACTTT
CASSFTGMGSPLHF
>TRBJ1-3|TRBV4-1|.|once
TGCGCCAGCAGCCAAAGCCGGCAGGGCTTTGCTTCTGGAAACACCATATATTTT
CASSQSRQGFASGNTIYF
>TRBJ1-5|TRBV6-5|TRBD1|.
TGTGCCAGCAGTCGGGACAGGGGGCCAGGTCAGCCCCAGCATTTT
CASSRDRGPGQPQHF
>TRBJ2-7|TRBV4-1|TRBD2|.
TGCGCCAGCAGCCAAGCTGGGGGGGTACCCTACGAGCAGTACTTC
CASSQAGGVPYEQYF
>TRBJ2-7|TRBV28|TRBD1|.
TGTGCCAGCAGTTTATATGGAGACAGGGACTCCTACGAGCAGTACTTC
CASSLYGDRDSYEQYF
>TRBJ2-7|TRBV5-1|TRBD1|.
TGCGCCAGCAGCTTGGGAAGGACAGGGACCACCTACGAGCAGTACTTC
CASSLGRTGTTYEQYF
>TRBJ2-7|TRBV28|TRBD1|.
TGTGCCAGCAGTCTACCCCGACAGGGGTCCTACGAGCAGTACTTC
CASSLPRQGSYEQYF
>TRBJ1-1|TRBV6-2/TRBV6-3|.|.
TGTGCCAGCAGTTTCCAGACCGGGCAAGGGGGGGGCTACACTGAAGCTTTCTTT
CASSFQTGQGGGYTEAFF
>TRBJ2-1|TRBV5-1|.|.
TGCGCCAGCAGTTCGACAGGGGGCCGAGCGGGAGGGCCCTCATACAATGAGCAGTTCTTC
CASSSTGGRAGGPSYNEQFF
>TRBJ2-7|TRBV5-1|TRBD1|.
TGCGCCAGCAGCCCGGGGACAGGGTATGACGAGCAGTACTTC
CASSPGTGYDEQYF
>TRBJ2-1|TRBV13|TRBD1|.
TGTGCCAGCAGCAGCCCAGGGGGTAGGGACAATGAGCAGTTCTTC
CASSSPGGRDNEQFF
>TRBJ1-1|TRBV28|TRBD1|.
TGTGCCAGCGCGACGGGACAGGGTGAAGCTTTCTTT
CASATGQGEAFF
>TRBJ1-2|TRBV28|TRBD1|.
TGTGCCAGCAGGGGACAGGGGAACTATGGCTACACCTTC
CASRGQGNYGYTF
>TRBJ1-2|TRBV11-2|.|.
TGTGCCAGCAGCTTTAAAACTAACTATGGCTACACCTTC
CASSFKTNYGYTF
>TRBJ2-5|TRBV7-6|TRBD1|.
TGTGCCAGCAGCCTACAGGGGACGGAGACCCAGTACTTC
CASSLQGTETQYF
>TRBJ2-7|TRBV11-2|TRBD1|few
TGTGCCAGCAGCTTCCTTAGTACGGGGCCGGGACAGGGGTTCTACGAGCAGTACTTC
CASSFLSTGPGQGFYEQYF
>TRBJ2-1|TRBV5-1|.|.
TGCGCCAGCAGCTCGTGGGGGCACAATGAGCAGTTCTTC
CASSSWGHNEQFF
>TRBJ2-6|TRBV5-1|TRBD1|.
TGCGCCAGCAGCTTGGCGCCAGGGGGCGCTGGGGCCAACGTCCTGACTTTC
CASSLAPGGAGANVLTF
>TRBJ2-5|TRBV5-1|TRBD2|.
TGCGCCAGCAGCTTGGGTATACTAGCGGCAGAGACCCAGTACTTC
CASSLGILAAETQYF
>TRBJ1-6|TRBV10-3|TRBD1|.
TGTGCCATACGACAGGGAGAAAATTCACCCCTCCACTTT
CAIRQGENSPLHF
>TRBJ2-1|TRBV3-1/TRBV3-2|.|.
TGTGCCAGCAGCCCCGAAGAGAGACTAGGGGTCAATGAGCAGTTCTTC
CASSPEERLGVNEQFF
>TRBJ2-1|TRBV10-3|TRBD2|.
TGTGCCATCAGTGAAGGGACTAGCGGTTACAATGAGCAGTTCTTC
CAISEGTSGYNEQFF
>TRBJ2-5|TRBV19|.|.
TGTGCCAGTAGTATCAGCGGTCTCAACGGAGCTGGAATCCAGTACTTC
CASSISGLNGAGIQYF
>TRBJ2-1|TRBV6-5|.|.
TGTGCCAGCAGGGCGTCAGGGGGGTATAGGAATGAGCAGTTCTTC
CASRASGGYRNEQFF
>TRBJ1-2|TRBV4-2|.|.
TGTGCCAGCAGCCAAGAGGTAGGACTTGCAAACTATGGCTACACCTTC
CASSQEVGLANYGYTF
>TRBJ2-7|TRBV30|TRBD2|.
TGTGCCTGGAGATCTAGCGGGAGAATCGAGCAGTACTTC
CAWRSSGRIEQYF
>TRBJ2-3|TRBV3-1/TRBV3-2|.|.
TGTGCCAGCAGCCAACGCGGGAATAGGGCAGATACGCAGTATTTT
CASSQRGNRADTQYF
>TRBJ2-1|TRBV20-1|.|.
TGCAGTGCTAGATCTCAGGTGGGCCAGTTCTTC
CSARSQVGQFF
>TRBJ1-5|TRBV7-8|.|few
TGTGCCAGCAGCTTAGGGGGGGGTCAGCCCCAGCATTTT
CASSLGGGQPQHF
>TRBJ1-1|TRBV7-2|TRBD1|.
TGTGCCAGCAGCCCCGACAGGGCCGGCACTGAAGCTTTCTTT
CASSPDRAGTEAFF
>TRBJ2-7|TRBV7-8|.|.
TGTGCCAGCCAAATGAGGGCTGACACGTACGAGCAGTACTTC
CASQMRADTYEQYF
>TRBJ2-3|TRBV19|TRBD1|.
TGTGCCAGTAGAGAGACAGGGACCCCCACAGATACGCAGTATTTT
CASRETGTPTDTQYF
>TRBJ1-1|TRBV6-5|TRBD1|.
TGTGCCAGCAGTTCCCCCGGGACAGGGGCCACTGAAGCTTTCTTT
CASSSPGTGATEAFF
>TRBJ2-7|TRBV15|TRBD1|.
TGTGCCACCAGCAGAGGCGGACAGGGCACCTACGAGCAGTACTTC
CATSRGGQGTYEQYF
>TRBJ1-5|TRBV4-1|.|.
TGCGCCAGCAGCCAAGAACAAGGCAATCAGCCCCAGCATTTT
CASSQEQGNQPQHF
>TRBJ2-5|TRBV19|.|once
TGTGCCAGTAGTATAGCTGGCGGAGGGGTGGAGACCCAGTACTTC
CASSIAGGGVETQYF
>TRBJ2-2|TRBV7-2|TRBD1|.
TGTGCCAGCAGCTCTTACAGGGGACACACCGGGGAGCTGTTTTTT
CASSSYRGHTGELFF
>TRBJ2-2|TRBV5-4|TRBD1|.
TGTGCCAGCAGCTTGAGGCGGACAGGGGGCAACACCGGGGAGCTGTTTTTT
CASSLRRTGGNTGELFF
>TRBJ2-5|TRBV19|TRBD2|.
TGTGCCAGTAGTCCTGGGACTAGCGGGAAAGAGACCCAGTACTTC
CASSPGTSGKETQYF
>TRBJ1-1|TRBV9|TRBD1|.
TGTGCCAGCAGCGCTCGTATTACTTCCGGGACAGAGAAAGCTTTCTTT
CASSARITSGTEKAFF
>TRBJ1-2|TRBV5-4|.|.
TGTGCCAGCAGCTTGCTTAACAGGGAAGGCGGCTACACCTTC
CASSLLNREGGYTF
>TRBJ1-1|TRBV5-6|.|.
TGTGCCAGCAGCGCGCGGAGTGAAGCTTTCTTT
CASSARSEAFF
>TRBJ2-1|TRBV9|.|.
TGTGCCAGCAGCCCAAGTGTCGGACTTCCCAATGAGCAGTTCTTC
CASSPSVGLPNEQFF